The TCR beta chain described here comes from a study of blood T cell repertoires in COVID-19. Across the whole study: PBMCs, B-cell-depleted T cells, or T cells provided the cDNA or gDNA that made up the material.

The V gene's germline CDR1 is SGHTA and CDR2 FQGNSA. Trimming took off 8 bases at V and 10 bases at J, with 19 bases between the two ends. The CDR3 runs 13 residues. The study recruited people aged 18 to 89 years across roughly 25 US areas. Authors' methods: Using reference gene primer amplification, nucleated cell counts were estimated. Profiled with immunoSEQ multiplex PCR; TCRdb holds only in-frame clones, not every one. V, J and clone size were drawn from that table, and D and trimming were deduced from the DNA. The sample lists 250,000 or so clones, 80% to 90% occurring once. The sample comprised PBMCs or T cells enriched from blood (not recorded which). The gene calls are TRBV7-2 and TRBJ2-3; TRBD2 is a possible D gene (5 bases). The TCR was taken from a woman aged 25 to 39 with acute COVID-19. CDR3 sequence reads: CASRRSTLEAQYF. The CDR3 DNA sequence: TGTGCCAGCCGCAGATCGACCCTGGAGGCGCAGTATTTT.